This T cell receptor beta chain was observed in a study of blood T cell repertoires in COVID-19. Looking at the study overall: PBMCs, B-cell-depleted T cells, or T cells were the source of the cDNA or gDNA that made up the material.

Only a few counts were recorded for this clone. Enrollment of patients from Seattle took place during active infection, with longitudinal follow-up. Per the authors' pipeline: How many nucleated cells were present was estimated from reference gene primer amplification. Data came from immunoSEQ multiplex PCR; TCRdb stores just in-frame clones and leaves some out. D and trimming come from the DNA, and the V and J calls and clone size come from that table. The table shows about 180,000 clones, with around 87% occurring only once. The source of this sequence is a woman between 65 and 79 years old with COVID-19, enrolled during active disease. The sample taken for sequencing was peripheral blood.

CDR3 sequence: CASSLKPGGYTF. DNA of the CDR3: TGTGCCAGCAGTTTAAAACCTGGCGGCTACACCTTC. The V gene is TRBV28, the J gene TRBJ1-2; no clear D gene. This CDR3 comprises 12 residues. Germline V gene sequence: CDR1 MDHEN, CDR2 SYDVKM. V shed 2 bases and J shed 8 bases, with 9 bases lying between them.